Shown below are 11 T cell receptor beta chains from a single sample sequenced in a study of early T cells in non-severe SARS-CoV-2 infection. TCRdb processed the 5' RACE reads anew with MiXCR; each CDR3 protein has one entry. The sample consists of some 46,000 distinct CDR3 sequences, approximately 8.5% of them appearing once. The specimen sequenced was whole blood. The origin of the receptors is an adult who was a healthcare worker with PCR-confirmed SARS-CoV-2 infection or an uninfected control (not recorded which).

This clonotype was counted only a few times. CDR3 DNA: TGCAGTGCTAGTATTGTTGGGGGATTGACAGATACGCAGTATTTT. Residues: CSASIVGGLTDTQYF. V and J are TRBV20-1 and TRBJ2-3, with D perhaps given as TRBD1 or TRBD2 (5 bases each). Germline values: CDR1 DFQATT, CDR2 SNEGSKA (reference sequence). This CDR3 comprises 15 residues. V gave up 3 bases and J gave up 3 bases, with 16 bases separating them.

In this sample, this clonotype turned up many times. CDR3 sequence: CASTVTGGSYNEQFF. The CDR3, as DNA: TGTGCCAGCACCGTAACAGGGGGCTCCTACAATGAGCAGTTCTTC. The rearrangement links TRBV5-5 to TRBJ2-1, with 8 bases matching TRBD1. Germline loops: CDR1 SGHKS, CDR2 YYEKEE (reference sequence). J lost 0 bases, V lost 6 bases, and 5 bases had no gene match. The CDR3 length is 15 residues. Full variable domain (rest looked up from reference TRBV5-5 and TRBJ2-1): DAGVTQSPTHLIKTRGQQVTLRCSPISGHKSVSWYQQVLGQGPQFIFQYYEKEERGRGNFPDRFSARQFPNYSSELNVNALLLGDSALYLCASTVTGGSYNEQFFGPGTRLTVL.

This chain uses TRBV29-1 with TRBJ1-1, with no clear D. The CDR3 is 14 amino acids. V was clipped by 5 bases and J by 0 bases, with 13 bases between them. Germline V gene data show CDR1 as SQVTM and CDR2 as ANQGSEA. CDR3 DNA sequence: TGCAGCGTTTTATGGCAGAGCATGAACACTGAAGCTTTCTTT. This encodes CSVLWQSMNTEAFF.

The CDR3 reads CSVDSLQGFHYEQFF. The CDR3 nucleotides are TGCAGCGTTGATTCGCTACAGGGGTTCCACTATGAGCAGTTCTTC. The V and J genes are TRBV29-1 and TRBJ2-1; 7 bases are shared with TRBD1. Germline values: CDR1 SQVTM, CDR2 ANQGSEA. The CDR3 has 15 amino acids. The trim removed 3 bases at V and 8 bases at J, leaving 13 bases unmatched.

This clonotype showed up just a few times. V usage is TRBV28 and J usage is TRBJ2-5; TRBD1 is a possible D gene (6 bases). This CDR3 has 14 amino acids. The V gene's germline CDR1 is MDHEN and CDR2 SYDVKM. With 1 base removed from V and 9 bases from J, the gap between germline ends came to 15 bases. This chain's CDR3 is CASSLYREPGAQYF. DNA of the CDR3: TGTGCCAGCAGTTTATACAGGGAGCCCGGGGCCCAGTACTTC.

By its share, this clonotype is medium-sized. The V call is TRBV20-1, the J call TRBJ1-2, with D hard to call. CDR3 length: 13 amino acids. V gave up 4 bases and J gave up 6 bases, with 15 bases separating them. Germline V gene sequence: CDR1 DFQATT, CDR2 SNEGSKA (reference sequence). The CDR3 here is CSAKGELEDGYTF. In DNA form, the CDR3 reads TGCAGTGCTAAGGGCGAATTGGAGGATGGCTACACCTTC.

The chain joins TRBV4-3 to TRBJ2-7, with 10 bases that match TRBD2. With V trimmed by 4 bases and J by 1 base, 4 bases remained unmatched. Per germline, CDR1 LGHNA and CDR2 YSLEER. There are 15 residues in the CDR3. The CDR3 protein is CASSPVAGGSYEQYF. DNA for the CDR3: TGCGCCAGCAGCCCGGTAGCGGGAGGATCCTACGAGCAGTACTTC.

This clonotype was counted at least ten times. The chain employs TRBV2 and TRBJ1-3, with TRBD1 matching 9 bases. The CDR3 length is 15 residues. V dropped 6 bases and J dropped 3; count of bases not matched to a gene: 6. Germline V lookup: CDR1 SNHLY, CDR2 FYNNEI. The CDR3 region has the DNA TGTGCCAGCAGGACACAGGGGGCAGTTGGAAACACCATATATTTT. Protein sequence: CASRTQGAVGNTIYF.

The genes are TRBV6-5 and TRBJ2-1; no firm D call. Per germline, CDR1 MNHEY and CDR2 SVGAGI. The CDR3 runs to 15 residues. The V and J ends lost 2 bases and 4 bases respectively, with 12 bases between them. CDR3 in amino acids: CASSYGFWGYNEQFF. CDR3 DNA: TGTGCCAGCAGTTACGGCTTCTGGGGATACAATGAGCAGTTCTTC.

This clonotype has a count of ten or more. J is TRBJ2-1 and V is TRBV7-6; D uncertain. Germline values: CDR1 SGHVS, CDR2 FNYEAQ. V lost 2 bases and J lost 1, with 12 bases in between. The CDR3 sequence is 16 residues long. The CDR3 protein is CASSLFGRPSYNEQFF. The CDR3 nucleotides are TGTGCCAGCAGCTTATTCGGGCGTCCATCCTACAATGAGCAGTTCTTC.

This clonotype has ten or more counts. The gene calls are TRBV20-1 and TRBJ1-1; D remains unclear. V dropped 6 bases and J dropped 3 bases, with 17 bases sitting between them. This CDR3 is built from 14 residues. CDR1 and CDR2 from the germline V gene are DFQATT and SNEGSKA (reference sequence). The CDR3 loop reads CSAKGTHRDTEAFF. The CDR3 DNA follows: TGCAGTGCCAAGGGTACTCATAGGGACACTGAAGCTTTCTTT.